The entry that follows covers one T cell receptor (beta chain) sequence. The sample is drawn from a study of cytomegalovirus exposure and HLA in healthy donors. J gave up 10 bases and V 4 bases, and 16 bases lay outside the gene matches. CDR1 and CDR2 from the germline V gene are SGHRS and YFSETQ. This CDR3 comprises 17 residues. Vbeta (60) and Jbeta (13) primers were used in the PCR. The repertoire was sequenced with immunoSEQ multiplex PCR; TCRdb's copy has only in-frame clones and lacks some. The table records about 140,000 clones, 55% to 85% of them present only once. The rearrangement uses TRBV5-1 and TRBJ2-1; 11 bases are a match to TRBD1. The TCR sequence derives from a man aged 35-49 years in good health and CMV-seronegative. The sequenced sample was PBMCs. The CDR3 sequence is CASSPRPGTGGSFEQFF. For the CDR3, the DNA is TGCGCCAGCAGCCCACGCCCGGGGACAGGGGGTTCATTCGAGCAGTTCTTC.